This T cell receptor beta chain was sequenced in a study of shared clonotypes between healthy human individuals. The assay was immunoSEQ multiplex PCR, and TCRdb's table has in-frame clones only and misses some. The sample shows about 2.5 million clones, around 92% of them seen only once. The germline V and J ends were trimmed by 5 bases and 7 bases, with 18 bases remaining between them. The CDR3 is 15 residues long. Germline CDR1 is SGHTA and CDR2 is FQGNSA. The origin of this receptor is a man younger than 35 in good health. Some clones in this sample may be carry-over from other donors' samples. This chain links TRBV7-2 with TRBJ2-1; D tentatively fits TRBD1 or TRBD2 (5 bases each). The sample was naive CD4+ T cells from PBMCs. Subset meaning: CD45RA+ positively selected. CDR3 residues: CASSPPGSGWNEQFF. As DNA, the CDR3 is TGTGCCAGCAGCCCACCAGGGAGTGGATGGAATGAGCAGTTCTTC.